The clone carrying this T cell receptor (beta chain) appeared many times. Its antigen remains unknown. The diagnostic basis comprised clinical symptoms, serum thyroxine and TRAb, thyroid ultrasound and orbital computed tomography. Each 10 ml fresh peripheral blood draw supplied the PBMCs. The sample comes from a study of T cells in Graves' hyperthyroidism and ophthalmopathy. Whole-study findings and limits: Separating ophthalmopathy from stable hyperthyroidism was achieved by a 13 V-J model. Blood also contained most expanded thyroid clonotypes above 0.001.

The germline V gene encodes CDR1 SGHAT and CDR2 FQNNGV. V was pared by 3 bases and J by 0 bases, with 12 bases between. The CDR3 has 17 residues. Amplification of TCR beta CDR3 regions was performed using RNA transcripts as template. First-round RT-PCR with HTBI primers amplified the TCR CDR3 region. TCRdb analysed the multiplex PCR reads with MiXCR anew, one entry per CDR3 protein. Of about 360,000 distinct CDR3 sequences in the sample, roughly an eighth were seen once. This TCR came from a woman younger than 35 with Graves' hyperthyroidism. The V and J genes are TRBV11-2 and TRBJ2-6; no definite D call. Sequences were obtained from blood. The CDR3 protein is CASSFPPIPSGANVLTF. In DNA form, the CDR3 reads TGTGCCAGCAGCTTCCCGCCGATCCCCTCTGGGGCCAACGTCCTGACTTTC. The complete variable domain, with remaining parts taken from reference TRBV11-2 and TRBJ2-6, reads EAGVAQSPRYKIIEKRQSVAFWCNPISGHATLYWYQQILGQGPKLLIQFQNNGVVDDSQLPKDRFSAERLKGVDSTLKIQPAKLEDSAVYLCASSFPPIPSGANVLTFGAGSRLTVL.